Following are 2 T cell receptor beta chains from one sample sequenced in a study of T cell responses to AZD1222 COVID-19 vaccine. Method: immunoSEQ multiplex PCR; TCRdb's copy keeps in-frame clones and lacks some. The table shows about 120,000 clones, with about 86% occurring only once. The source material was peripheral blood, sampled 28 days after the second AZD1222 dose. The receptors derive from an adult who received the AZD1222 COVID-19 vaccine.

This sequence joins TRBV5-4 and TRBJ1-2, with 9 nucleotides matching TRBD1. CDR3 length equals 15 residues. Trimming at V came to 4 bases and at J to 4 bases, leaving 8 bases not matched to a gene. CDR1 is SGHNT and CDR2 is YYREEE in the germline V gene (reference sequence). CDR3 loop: CASSPGQGSAYGYTF. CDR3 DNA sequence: TGTGCCAGCAGCCCCGGACAGGGGAGTGCCTATGGCTACACCTTC.

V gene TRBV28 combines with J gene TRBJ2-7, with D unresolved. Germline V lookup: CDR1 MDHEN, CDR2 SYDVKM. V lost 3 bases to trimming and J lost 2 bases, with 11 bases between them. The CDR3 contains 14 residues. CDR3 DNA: TGTGCCAGCAGTTTCGGCGTAGGAGCCTACGAGCAGTACTTC. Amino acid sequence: CASSFGVGAYEQYF.